The rows below give T cell receptor beta chains drawn from one sample of a study of cytomegalovirus exposure and HLA in healthy donors. The protocol was immunoSEQ multiplex PCR, while the TCRdb copy is restricted to in-frame clones and leaves out a portion. The sample consists of some 90,000 clones, about two thirds of them appearing once. Sequenced input: PBMCs. The source is a man between 50 and 59 years old in good health and CMV-seronegative. The CDR3 runs from the conserved cysteine through the conserved F or W. A D gene is named only where the DNA matches it firmly. Clone sizes are given selectively: once, few, many, or a class where the clone is expanded.

D gene: .
J gene: TRBJ2-2
clone size: .
V gene: TRBV20-1
CDR3 length: 11
CDR3 protein: CSAPGTGELFF
CDR3 DNA: TGCAGTGCTCCAGGGACCGGGGAGCTGTTTTTT

D gene: TRBD1
J gene: TRBJ2-5
clone size: .
V gene: TRBV6-5
CDR3 length: 15
CDR3 protein: CASTPTGREQETQYF
CDR3 DNA: TGTGCCAGCACCCCGACAGGGAGAGAGCAAGAGACCCAGTACTTC

D gene: .
J gene: TRBJ1-1
clone size: .
V gene: TRBV7-2
CDR3 length: 15
CDR3 protein: CASSSTPGSNTEAFF
CDR3 DNA: TGTGCCAGCAGCTCGACTCCGGGGTCGAACACTGAAGCTTTCTTT

D gene: TRBD1
J gene: TRBJ2-2
clone size: .
V gene: TRBV7-2
CDR3 length: 15
CDR3 protein: CASSSGQGESGELFF
CDR3 DNA: TGTGCCAGCAGCTCGGGACAGGGGGAATCGGGGGAGCTGTTTTTT

D gene: TRBD2
J gene: TRBJ2-3
clone size: .
V gene: TRBV19
CDR3 length: 16
CDR3 protein: CASSTSGGPIGDTQYF
CDR3 DNA: TGTGCCAGTAGTACCAGCGGGGGGCCTATCGGAGATACGCAGTATTTT

D gene: TRBD2
J gene: TRBJ2-7
clone size: .
V gene: TRBV30
CDR3 length: 14
CDR3 protein: CAWSVIGRPHEQYF
CDR3 DNA: TGTGCCTGGAGTGTAATCGGGAGGCCCCATGAGCAGTACTTC

D gene: .
J gene: TRBJ2-7
clone size: .
V gene: TRBV19
CDR3 length: 14
CDR3 protein: CASSTFDSSSEQYF
CDR3 DNA: TGTGCCAGTAGTACTTTTGACAGCTCCTCCGAGCAGTACTTC

D gene: .
J gene: TRBJ2-7
clone size: .
V gene: TRBV5-1
CDR3 length: 17
CDR3 protein: CASSLGSWADYSYEQYF
CDR3 DNA: TGCGCCAGCAGCTTGGGGTCCTGGGCAGACTACTCCTACGAGCAGTACTTC

D gene: .
J gene: TRBJ2-3
clone size: .
V gene: TRBV4-1
CDR3 length: 13
CDR3 protein: CASSQDPLDTQYF
CDR3 DNA: TGCGCCAGCAGCCAAGATCCTCTAGATACGCAGTATTTT

D gene: .
J gene: TRBJ2-5
clone size: .
V gene: TRBV27
CDR3 length: 13
CDR3 protein: CASSLYDRGTQYF
CDR3 DNA: TGTGCCAGCAGTTTATACGATCGGGGGACCCAGTACTTC

D gene: TRBD1
J gene: TRBJ1-1
clone size: .
V gene: TRBV28
CDR3 length: 15
CDR3 protein: CASSPPGQGGTEAFF
CDR3 DNA: TGTGCCAGCAGCCCACCGGGACAGGGGGGCACTGAAGCTTTCTTT

D gene: .
J gene: TRBJ1-2
clone size: .
V gene: TRBV6-5
CDR3 length: 15
CDR3 protein: CASSRGKGRNYGYTF
CDR3 DNA: TGTGCCAGCAGCCGTGGGAAGGGGCGGAACTATGGCTACACCTTC

D gene: TRBD1
J gene: TRBJ1-2
clone size: .
V gene: TRBV23-1
CDR3 length: 16
CDR3 protein: CASRHRDRGFHYGYTF
CDR3 DNA: TGCGCCAGCAGGCACCGGGACAGGGGGTTTCACTATGGCTACACCTTC

D gene: .
J gene: TRBJ2-5
clone size: few
V gene: TRBV29-1
CDR3 length: 14
CDR3 protein: CSVEAGSAKETQYF
CDR3 DNA: TGCAGCGTTGAAGCGGGGTCGGCTAAGGAGACCCAGTACTTC

D gene: TRBD1
J gene: TRBJ2-7
clone size: .
V gene: TRBV11-2
CDR3 length: 15
CDR3 protein: CASSGWDRGVHEQYF
CDR3 DNA: TGTGCCAGCAGCGGATGGGACAGGGGGGTCCACGAGCAGTACTTC

D gene: .
J gene: TRBJ1-1
clone size: .
V gene: TRBV28
CDR3 length: 11
CDR3 protein: CASSLSGVAFF
CDR3 DNA: TGTGCCAGCAGTTTATCAGGGGTGGCTTTCTTT

D gene: .
J gene: TRBJ1-2
clone size: few
V gene: TRBV29-1
CDR3 length: 13
CDR3 protein: CSVEEQTGYGYTF
CDR3 DNA: TGCAGCGTTGAAGAACAGACAGGCTATGGCTACACCTTC

D gene: TRBD1
J gene: TRBJ2-5
clone size: .
V gene: TRBV7-9
CDR3 length: 19
CDR3 protein: CASSFGRETGGEIRETQYF
CDR3 DNA: TGTGCCAGCAGCTTCGGGAGAGAAACAGGGGGCGAGATTAGAGAGACCCAGTACTTC

D gene: .
J gene: TRBJ2-3
clone size: once
V gene: TRBV9
CDR3 length: 16
CDR3 protein: CASSVGSSGLTDTQYF
CDR3 DNA: TGTGCCAGCAGCGTAGGAAGTAGCGGACTCACAGATACGCAGTATTTT

D gene: TRBD2
J gene: TRBJ2-3
clone size: once
V gene: TRBV5-4
CDR3 length: 16
CDR3 protein: CASSPPGREVPDTQYF
CDR3 DNA: TGTGCCAGCAGCCCCCCTGGGCGGGAGGTCCCAGATACGCAGTATTTT

D gene: .
J gene: TRBJ2-5
clone size: .
V gene: TRBV5-1
CDR3 length: 11
CDR3 protein: CASSPGETQYF
CDR3 DNA: TGCGCCAGCAGCCCAGGAGAGACCCAGTACTTC

D gene: .
J gene: TRBJ2-1
clone size: .
V gene: TRBV7-9
CDR3 length: 17
CDR3 protein: CASSPRTWGERGNEQFF
CDR3 DNA: TGTGCCAGCAGCCCGCGGACTTGGGGAGAGCGTGGCAATGAGCAGTTCTTC

D gene: .
J gene: TRBJ2-3
clone size: .
V gene: TRBV4-3
CDR3 length: 15
CDR3 protein: CASSQGLAGINTQYF
CDR3 DNA: TGCGCCAGCAGCCAGGGACTCGCCGGGATCAATACGCAGTATTTT

D gene: .
J gene: TRBJ2-3
clone size: few
V gene: TRBV7-9
CDR3 length: 15
CDR3 protein: CSSTHSGVASDTQYF
CDR3 DNA: TGTTCCAGCACCCATTCGGGGGTGGCCTCAGATACGCAGTATTTT

D gene: .
J gene: TRBJ1-4
clone size: few
V gene: TRBV6-6
CDR3 length: 13
CDR3 protein: CASSGQSNEKLFF
CDR3 DNA: TGTGCCAGCAGTGGACAGTCTAATGAAAAACTGTTTTTT

D gene: TRBD2
J gene: TRBJ2-6
clone size: .
V gene: TRBV10-3
CDR3 length: 17
CDR3 protein: CAIKTSGSTSGANVLTF
CDR3 DNA: TGTGCCATCAAAACTAGCGGGAGTACATCGGGGGCCAACGTCCTGACTTTC

D gene: TRBD2
J gene: TRBJ2-7
clone size: few
V gene: TRBV6-5
CDR3 length: 15
CDR3 protein: CASRNQGLAVHEQYF
CDR3 DNA: TGTGCCAGCAGGAATCAGGGACTAGCGGTTCACGAGCAGTACTTC

D gene: TRBD1
J gene: TRBJ2-7
clone size: .
V gene: TRBV27
CDR3 length: 14
CDR3 protein: CASKQGRESYEQYF
CDR3 DNA: TGTGCCAGCAAACAGGGGCGCGAGTCCTACGAGCAGTACTTC

D gene: .
J gene: TRBJ1-5
clone size: .
V gene: TRBV28
CDR3 length: 14
CDR3 protein: CASTRRMSNQPQHF
CDR3 DNA: TGTGCCAGCACTCGGAGGATGAGCAATCAGCCCCAGCATTTT

D gene: TRBD1
J gene: TRBJ2-5
clone size: .
V gene: TRBV7-2
CDR3 length: 19
CDR3 protein: CASSSYQYPGQGNQETQYF
CDR3 DNA: TGTGCCAGCAGCTCTTACCAATACCCGGGACAGGGGAACCAAGAGACCCAGTACTTC

D gene: .
J gene: TRBJ1-2
clone size: .
V gene: TRBV27
CDR3 length: 13
CDR3 protein: CASSAGTYYGYTF
CDR3 DNA: TGTGCCAGCAGTGCAGGGACTTACTATGGCTACACCTTC

D gene: TRBD1
J gene: TRBJ2-7
clone size: few
V gene: TRBV6-6
CDR3 length: 11
CDR3 protein: CASRTGVEQYF
CDR3 DNA: TGTGCCAGCAGGACAGGGGTCGAGCAGTACTTC

D gene: .
J gene: TRBJ1-2
clone size: few
V gene: TRBV6-1
CDR3 length: 14
CDR3 protein: CASSEAWPPLGYTF
CDR3 DNA: TGTGCCAGCAGTGAAGCGTGGCCCCCGCTGGGCTACACCTTC